This TCR beta chain was recorded in a study of cytomegalovirus exposure and HLA in healthy donors. The primer mix had 60 Vbeta and 13 Jbeta primers. TCRdb's table, derived via immunoSEQ multiplex PCR, lists solely in-frame clones and lacks some. The sample lists some 140,000 clones, 65% to 80% occurring once. CDR3 length: 11 amino acids. V lost 3 bases to trimming and J lost 6 bases, with 7 bases between them. Germline V CDR1 and CDR2: SGDLS, YYNGEE. The chain joins TRBV9 to TRBJ2-7; D remains ambiguous. Sequenced sample: PBMCs. The clonotype comes from a man aged 35 to 55 in good health and CMV-seronegative. CDR3 nucleotide sequence: TGTGCCAGCAGCGCCTTATCCGAGCAGTACTTC. Protein product: CASSALSEQYF.